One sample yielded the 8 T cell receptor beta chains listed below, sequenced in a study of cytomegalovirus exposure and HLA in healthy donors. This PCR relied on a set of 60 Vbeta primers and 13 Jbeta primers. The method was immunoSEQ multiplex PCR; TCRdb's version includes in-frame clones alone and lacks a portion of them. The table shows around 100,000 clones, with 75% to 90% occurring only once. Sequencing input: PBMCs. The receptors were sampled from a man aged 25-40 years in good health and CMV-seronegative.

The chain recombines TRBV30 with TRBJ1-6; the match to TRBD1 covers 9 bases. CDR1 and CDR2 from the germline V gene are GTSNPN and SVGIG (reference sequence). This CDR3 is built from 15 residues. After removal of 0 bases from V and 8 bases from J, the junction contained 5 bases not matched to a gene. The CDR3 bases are TGTGCCTGGAGTGTATCAGGACAGGGGTATTCACCCCTCCACTTT. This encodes CAWSVSGQGYSPLHF.

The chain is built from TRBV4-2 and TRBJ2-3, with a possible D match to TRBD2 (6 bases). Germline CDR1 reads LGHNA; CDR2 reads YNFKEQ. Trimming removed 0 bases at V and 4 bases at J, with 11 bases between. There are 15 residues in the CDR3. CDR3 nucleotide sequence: TGTGCCAGCAGCCAAGAACTCTGGGAGGCAGATACGCAGTATTTT. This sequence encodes CASSQELWEADTQYF.

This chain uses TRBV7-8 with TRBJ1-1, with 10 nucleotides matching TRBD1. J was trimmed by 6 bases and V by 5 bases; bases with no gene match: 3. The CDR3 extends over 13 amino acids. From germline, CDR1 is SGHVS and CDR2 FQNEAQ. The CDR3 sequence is CASSRDRGSEAFF. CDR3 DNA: TGTGCCAGCAGCCGGGACAGGGGTTCTGAAGCTTTCTTT.

The CDR3 reads CASSQGGLAGLSDTQYF. For the CDR3, the DNA is TGTGCCAGCAGCCAAGGGGGACTAGCGGGATTATCAGATACGCAGTATTTT. The chain links TRBV4-2 to TRBJ2-3; 13 nucleotides align to TRBD2. Germline CDR1 LGHNA, CDR2 YNFKEQ. V lost 1 base and J lost 4; bases outside the gene matches: 5. CDR3 length: 17 residues.

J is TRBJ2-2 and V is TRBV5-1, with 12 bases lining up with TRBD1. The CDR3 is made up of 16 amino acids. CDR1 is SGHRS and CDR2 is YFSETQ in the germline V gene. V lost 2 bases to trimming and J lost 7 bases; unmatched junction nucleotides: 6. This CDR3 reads CASSFPGQGADGELFF. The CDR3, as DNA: TGCGCCAGCAGCTTCCCGGGACAGGGGGCCGACGGGGAGCTGTTTTTT.

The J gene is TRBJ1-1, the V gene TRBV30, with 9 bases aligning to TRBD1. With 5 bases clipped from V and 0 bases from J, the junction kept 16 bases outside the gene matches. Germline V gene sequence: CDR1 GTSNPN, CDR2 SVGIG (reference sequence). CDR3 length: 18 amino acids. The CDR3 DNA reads TGTGCCTGGCGTATCCATAATAGGGACAGGGAGATGAACACTGAAGCTTTCTTT. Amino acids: CAWRIHNRDREMNTEAFF.

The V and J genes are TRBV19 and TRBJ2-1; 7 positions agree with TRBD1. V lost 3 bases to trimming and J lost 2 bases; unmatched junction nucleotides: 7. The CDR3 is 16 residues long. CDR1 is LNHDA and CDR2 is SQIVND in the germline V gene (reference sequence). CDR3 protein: CASSMDTGVPYNEQFF. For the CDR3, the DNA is TGTGCCAGTAGTATGGATACAGGGGTCCCCTACAATGAGCAGTTCTTC.

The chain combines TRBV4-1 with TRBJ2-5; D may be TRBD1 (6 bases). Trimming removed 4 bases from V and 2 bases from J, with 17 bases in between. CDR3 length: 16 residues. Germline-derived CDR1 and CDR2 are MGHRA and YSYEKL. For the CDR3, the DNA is TGCGCCAGCAGCCCAGGGGCCGGTAGAGTGCAAGAGACCCAGTACTTC. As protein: CASSPGAGRVQETQYF.